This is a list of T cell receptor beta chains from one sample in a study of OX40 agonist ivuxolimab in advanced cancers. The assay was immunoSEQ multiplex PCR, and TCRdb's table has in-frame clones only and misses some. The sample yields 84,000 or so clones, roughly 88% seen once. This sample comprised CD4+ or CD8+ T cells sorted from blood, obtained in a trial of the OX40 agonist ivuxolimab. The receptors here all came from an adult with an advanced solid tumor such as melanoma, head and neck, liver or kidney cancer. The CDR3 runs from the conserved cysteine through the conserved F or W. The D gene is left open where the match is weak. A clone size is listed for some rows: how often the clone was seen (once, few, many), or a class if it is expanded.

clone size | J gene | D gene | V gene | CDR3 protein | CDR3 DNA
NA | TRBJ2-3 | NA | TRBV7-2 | CASSRGLDTQYF | TGTGCCAGCAGCCGGGGGTTAGATACGCAGTATTTT
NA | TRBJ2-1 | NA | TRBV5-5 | CASSVRDFNEQFF | TGTGCCAGCAGCGTTAGGGACTTCAATGAGCAGTTCTTC
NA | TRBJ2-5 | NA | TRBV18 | CASSSGDKKTQYF | TGTGCCAGCTCCTCGGGGGACAAAAAGACCCAGTACTTC
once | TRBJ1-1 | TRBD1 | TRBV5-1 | CASSSQTGSSLMNTEAFF | TGCGCCAGCAGCTCCCAGACAGGGTCATCTCTCATGAACACTGAAGCTTTCTTT
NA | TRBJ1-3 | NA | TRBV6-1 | CASSERTYTGSSGNTIYF | TGTGCCAGCAGTGAACGGACCTATACAGGGAGCTCTGGAAACACCATATATTTT
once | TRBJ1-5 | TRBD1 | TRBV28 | CASSSAGGTNHQPQHF | TGTGCCAGCAGCAGCGCAGGGGGAACTAATCATCAGCCCCAGCATTTT
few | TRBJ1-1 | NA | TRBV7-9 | CASSFQVATEAFF | TGTGCCAGCAGCTTTCAGGTGGCCACTGAAGCTTTCTTT
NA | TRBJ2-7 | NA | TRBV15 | CATSRDMAAVEQYF | TGTGCCACCAGCAGAGATATGGCAGCCGTTGAGCAGTACTTC
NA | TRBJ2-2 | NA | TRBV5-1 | CASSLLPPGANTGELFF | TGCGCCAGCAGCCTGCTCCCCCCGGGCGCGAACACCGGGGAGCTGTTTTTT
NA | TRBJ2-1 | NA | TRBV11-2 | CASSLMRSEQFF | TGTGCCAGCAGCCTAATGCGTAGTGAGCAGTTCTTC
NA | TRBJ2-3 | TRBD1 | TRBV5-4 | CASSREPGQAITDTQYF | TGTGCCAGCAGCCGGGAACCGGGACAGGCGATCACAGATACGCAGTATTTT
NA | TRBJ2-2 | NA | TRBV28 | CASSFVGHNTGELFF | TGTGCCAGCAGTTTTGTGGGACATAACACCGGGGAGCTGTTTTTT
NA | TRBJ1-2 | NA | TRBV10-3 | CAISDPTGNYGYTF | TGTGCCATCAGTGACCCCACAGGGAACTATGGCTACACCTTC
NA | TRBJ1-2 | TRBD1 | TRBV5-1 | CASSFQGEGGYTF | TGCGCCAGCAGCTTTCAGGGGGAGGGTGGCTACACCTTC
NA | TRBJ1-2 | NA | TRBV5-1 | CASSLDTSYGYTF | TGCGCCAGCAGCTTGGACACCAGCTATGGCTACACCTTC
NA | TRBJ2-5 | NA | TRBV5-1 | CASSPGRPQETQYF | TGCGCCAGCAGCCCCGGAAGGCCCCAAGAGACCCAGTACTTC
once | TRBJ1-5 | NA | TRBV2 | CASSLGGQGNQPQHF | TGTGCCAGCAGCCTGGGGGGCCAGGGGAATCAGCCCCAGCATTTT
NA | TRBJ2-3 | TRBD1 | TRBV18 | CASSPRTGPTDTQYF | TGTGCCAGCTCACCCCGGACAGGCCCCACAGATACGCAGTATTTT
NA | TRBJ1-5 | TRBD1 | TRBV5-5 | CASSRQGFGDSNQPQHF | TGTGCCAGCAGCAGACAGGGGTTTGGGGATAGCAATCAGCCCCAGCATTTT
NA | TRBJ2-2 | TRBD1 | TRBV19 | CASNRDRLTNTGELFF | TGTGCCAGTAATAGGGACAGGCTGACGAACACCGGGGAGCTGTTTTTT
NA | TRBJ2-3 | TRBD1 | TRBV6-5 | CASSYSHDRGRTQYF | TGTGCCAGCAGTTACTCCCATGACAGGGGGCGGACGCAGTATTTT
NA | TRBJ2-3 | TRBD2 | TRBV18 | CASSPPGLAGEGGNTQYF | TGTGCCAGCTCACCTCCGGGACTAGCGGGGGAAGGCGGTAATACGCAGTATTTT
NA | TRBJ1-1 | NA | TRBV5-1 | CASSPGGGQMNTEAFF | TGCGCCAGCAGCCCTGGGGGCGGACAGATGAACACTGAAGCTTTCTTT
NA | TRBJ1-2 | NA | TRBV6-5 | CASSGTDYGYTF | TGTGCCAGCAGTGGGACGGACTATGGCTACACCTTC
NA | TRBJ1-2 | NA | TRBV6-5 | CASSYRGDNYGYTF | TGTGCCAGCAGTTACCGGGGAGATAACTATGGCTACACCTTC
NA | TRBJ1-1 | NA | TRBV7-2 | CASSLRGGSSGNTEAFF | TGTGCCAGCAGCTTAAGGGGGGGCTCGAGCGGGAACACTGAAGCTTTCTTT
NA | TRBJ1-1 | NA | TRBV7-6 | CASSLSMNTEAFF | TGTGCCAGCAGCCTCTCGATGAACACTGAAGCTTTCTTT
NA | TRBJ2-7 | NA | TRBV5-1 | CASSFKRGPYEQYF | TGCGCCAGCAGCTTCAAACGGGGACCCTACGAGCAGTACTTC
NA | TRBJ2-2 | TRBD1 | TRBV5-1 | CASSLGRTGGRSNTGELFF | TGCGCCAGCAGCTTGGGAAGAACAGGGGGCAGATCGAACACCGGGGAGCTGTTTTTT
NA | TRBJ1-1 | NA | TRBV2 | CASKGLDTEAFF | TGTGCCAGCAAAGGATTGGACACTGAAGCTTTCTTT
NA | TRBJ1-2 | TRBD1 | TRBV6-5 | CASKTTGSSYGYTF | TGTGCCAGCAAAACGACAGGGTCCTCTTATGGCTACACCTTC
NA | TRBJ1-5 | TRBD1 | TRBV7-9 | CASSPGQGGGQPQHF | TGTGCCAGCAGCCCCGGACAGGGCGGAGGGCAGCCCCAGCATTTT
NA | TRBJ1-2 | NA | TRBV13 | CASSSRTFYYGYTF | TGTGCCAGCAGCTCTCGGACCTTTTACTATGGCTACACCTTC
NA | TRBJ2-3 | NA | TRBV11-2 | CASRQTGRSRTDTQYF | TGTGCCAGCAGACAAACAGGGAGGTCACGCACAGATACGCAGTATTTT
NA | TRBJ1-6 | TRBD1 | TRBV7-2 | CASSLEGTGSSYNSPLHF | TGTGCCAGCAGCTTAGAGGGGACAGGGAGCTCCTATAATTCACCCCTCCACTTT
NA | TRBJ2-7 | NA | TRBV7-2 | CASSVKGTIGEQYF | TGTGCCAGCAGCGTAAAAGGAACCATCGGGGAGCAGTACTTC
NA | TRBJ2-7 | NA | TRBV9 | CASSVGTRGYYEQYF | TGTGCCAGCAGCGTAGGGACTCGGGGGTACTACGAGCAGTACTTC
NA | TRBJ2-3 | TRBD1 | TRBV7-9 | CASSLTGEADTQYF | TGTGCCAGCAGCCTGACAGGGGAGGCAGATACGCAGTATTTT
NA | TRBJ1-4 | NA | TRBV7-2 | CASSFFGGAVEKLFF | TGTGCCAGCAGCTTCTTTGGGGGGGCGGTTGAAAAACTGTTTTTT
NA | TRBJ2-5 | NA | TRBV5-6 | CASSLVAHQETQYF | TGTGCCAGCAGCTTGGTGGCACACCAAGAGACCCAGTACTTC
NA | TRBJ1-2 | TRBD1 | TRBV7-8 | CASSLGPRDRPLLGYTF | TGTGCCAGCAGCTTAGGCCCCCGGGACAGGCCCCTTTTGGGCTACACCTTC
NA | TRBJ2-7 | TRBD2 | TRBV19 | CASSQALAGAFYEQYF | TGTGCCAGTTCCCAAGCGTTAGCGGGGGCCTTCTACGAGCAGTACTTC
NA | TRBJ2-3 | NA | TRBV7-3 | CASSNPAWGAQYF | TGTGCCAGCAGCAACCCCGCTTGGGGGGCGCAGTATTTT
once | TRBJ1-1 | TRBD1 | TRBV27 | CASRADRATEAFF | TGTGCCAGCAGAGCGGACAGGGCGACTGAAGCTTTCTTT
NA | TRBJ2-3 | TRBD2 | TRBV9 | CASSARAGASTDTQYF | TGTGCCAGCAGCGCCCGAGCGGGGGCGAGCACAGATACGCAGTATTTT
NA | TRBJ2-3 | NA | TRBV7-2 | CASTGGDTDTQYF | TGTGCCAGCACAGGGGGGGACACAGATACGCAGTATTTT
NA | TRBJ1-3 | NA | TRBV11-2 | CASSLDFPGFGNTIYF | TGTGCCAGCAGCTTAGATTTCCCGGGTTTCGGAAACACCATATATTTT
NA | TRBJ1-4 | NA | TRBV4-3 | CASSQGQRNEKLFF | TGCGCCAGCAGCCAAGGACAGCGCAATGAAAAACTGTTTTTT
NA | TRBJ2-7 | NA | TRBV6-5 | CASSYGRDYEQYF | TGTGCCAGCAGTTACGGTCGGGACTACGAGCAGTACTTC
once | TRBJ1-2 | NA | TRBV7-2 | CASSLGGSYYGYTF | TGTGCCAGCAGCTTAGGGGGCAGTTACTATGGCTACACCTTC
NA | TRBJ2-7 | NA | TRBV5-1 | CASSDHRRTSYEQYF | TGCGCCAGCAGCGATCACAGGCGAACTTCCTACGAGCAGTACTTC
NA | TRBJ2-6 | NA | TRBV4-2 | CASSQETGTFNSGANVLTF | TGTGCCAGCAGCCAGGAAACCGGGACATTCAACTCTGGGGCCAACGTCCTGACTTTC